This is a list of T cell receptor beta chains from one sample in a study of cytotoxic CD8 clonotypes in ibrutinib-treated CLL. Only in-frame clones appear in the TCRdb table, and some are missing; sequencing was by immunoSEQ multiplex PCR. The sample has approximately 130,000 clones, approximately 80% seen once. The specimen was PBMCs, collected after 24 months of ibrutinib treatment. Receptor source: a human donor with chronic lymphocytic leukemia. Each CDR3 is given with its conserved first and last residue. The D gene is left open where the match is weak. A row's size may be missing; if present it is once, few, many or a size class.

>NA|NA|TRBV4-3|TRBJ1-1
TGCGCCAGCAGCCAGGATACTTCCAACACTGAAGCTTTCTTT
CASSQDTSNTEAFF
>TRBD1|NA|TRBV2|TRBJ1-5
TGTGCCAGCAGTGGGGGACAGGGGCCGTATAGCAATCAGCCCCAGCATTTT
CASSGGQGPYSNQPQHF
>NA|NA|TRBV27|TRBJ2-3
TGTGCCAGCAGACAGAGACCCACAGATACGCAGTATTTT
CASRQRPTDTQYF
>TRBD2|NA|TRBV10-3|TRBJ2-7
TGTGCCACGCGGGGACTAGCGGGGGGCGAGCAGTACTTC
CATRGLAGGEQYF
>NA|few|TRBV5-4|TRBJ2-7
TGTGCCAGCAGCTTGGAAGGGCCGGCCTACGAGCAGTACTTC
CASSLEGPAYEQYF
>NA|NA|TRBV7-6|TRBJ1-6
TGTGCCAGCAGCTTTGGAGAGGACGGGAATTCACCCCTCCACTTT
CASSFGEDGNSPLHF
>NA|NA|TRBV12-5|TRBJ2-3
TGTGCTAGTGGTTTGCCAAATATCAGGACAACGACTAGCACAGATACGCAGTATTTT
CASGLPNIRTTTSTDTQYF
>TRBD2|once|TRBV5-4|TRBJ2-5
TGTGCCAGCAGCTCGCATAGCGGGGCCCAAGAGACCCAGTACTTC
CASSSHSGAQETQYF
>TRBD1|NA|TRBV6-1|TRBJ1-2
TGTGCCAGTCCCGGGACAGCCAACTATGGCTACACCTTC
CASPGTANYGYTF
>TRBD1|NA|TRBV18|TRBJ1-3
TGTGCCAGCTCACCACGGCAGGGGGGAACTGGAAACACCATATATTTT
CASSPRQGGTGNTIYF
>NA|NA|TRBV7-9|TRBJ1-5
TGTGCCAGCAGCTTAGATCGGGCAGGGTATCAGCCCCAGCATTTT
CASSLDRAGYQPQHF
>NA|NA|TRBV7-2|TRBJ1-4
TGTGCCAGCAGCCCCTTGTTACTTGCAACTAATGAAAAACTGTTTTTT
CASSPLLLATNEKLFF
>NA|few|TRBV10-3|TRBJ1-1
TGTGCCATCGGGTCGAACACTGAAGCTTTCTTT
CAIGSNTEAFF
>NA|NA|TRBV27|TRBJ2-5
TGTGCCAGCAGTTTATATGGGCCCCAAGAGACCCAGTACTTC
CASSLYGPQETQYF
>TRBD1|NA|TRBV19|TRBJ2-7
TGTGCCAGTAGCGCACTCCCGGGACAGGGGGCTTACGGCTACGAGCAGTACTTC
CASSALPGQGAYGYEQYF
>NA|NA|TRBV7-3|TRBJ2-3
TGTGCCAGCAGCTTAGGAGTAACGACAGATACGCAGTATTTT
CASSLGVTTDTQYF
>NA|NA|TRBV5-4|TRBJ1-2
TGTGCCAGCAGCTTGGTGGGGCCGCTCTATGGCTACACCTTC
CASSLVGPLYGYTF
>NA|NA|TRBV2|TRBJ1-4
TGTGCCAGCACCCTGGGAGACAAACTGTTTTTT
CASTLGDKLFF
>NA|NA|TRBV18|TRBJ2-1
TGTGCCAGCTCACCACCGGGGGTATTCTACAATGAGCAGTTCTTC
CASSPPGVFYNEQFF
>NA|NA|TRBV7-2|TRBJ1-1
TGTGCCAGCAGCTTACTATATTCGAACACTGAAGCTTTCTTT
CASSLLYSNTEAFF
>NA|NA|TRBV7-6|TRBJ2-3
TGTGCCAGCAGCTCTAGCACAGATACGCAGTATTTT
CASSSSTDTQYF
>NA|NA|TRBV2|TRBJ1-1
TGTGCCAGCAGGTTCACTGAAGCTTTCTTT
CASRFTEAFF
>TRBD1|NA|TRBV19|TRBJ1-1
TGTGCCAGTAGTATGGTGTGGGCAGGGGGCTCGAGGAACACTGAAGCTTTCTTT
CASSMVWAGGSRNTEAFF
>TRBD1|once|TRBV11-3|TRBJ2-5
TGTGCCAGCTCGACAGGGGACCAAGAGACCCAGTACTTC
CASSTGDQETQYF
>TRBD2|NA|TRBV7-2|TRBJ2-2
TGTGCCAGCAGCTTGGGGAGGGCGGGCACCGGGGAGCTGTTTTTT
CASSLGRAGTGELFF
>TRBD1|NA|TRBV6-1|TRBJ2-2
TGTGCCAGCAGTCCCCGGGACAGGACGGACGGGGAGCTGTTTTTT
CASSPRDRTDGELFF
>NA|NA|TRBV11-2|TRBJ1-2
TGTGCCAGCAGCCCTCTCTCGCGGAAGCGAGATTATGGCTACACCTTC
CASSPLSRKRDYGYTF
>TRBD1|NA|TRBV18|TRBJ1-3
TGTGCCAGCTCACCGGGACAGCTAAAGTGGGGAAACACCATATATTTT
CASSPGQLKWGNTIYF
>NA|few|TRBV5-6|TRBJ1-1
TGTGCCAGCAGCTTTTTGGTCACTGAAGCTTTCTTT
CASSFLVTEAFF
>NA|NA|TRBV30|TRBJ1-6
TGTGCCTGGAGTGTAATGGCTTTTAATTCACCCCTCCACTTT
CAWSVMAFNSPLHF
>NA|NA|TRBV19|TRBJ1-1
TGTGCCAGTAGTGGGGACACTTGGACTGAAGCTTTCTTT
CASSGDTWTEAFF
>NA|NA|TRBV9|TRBJ2-3
TGTGCCAGCAGCGTAGCGGGGGACCTGGCAGATACGCAGTATTTT
CASSVAGDLADTQYF
>TRBD2|few|TRBV19|TRBJ2-7
TGTGCCAGTCATCGCGGTAGCGGGGGGCCCCGGGACGAGCAGTACTTC
CASHRGSGGPRDEQYF
>NA|NA|TRBV29-1|TRBJ1-2
TGCAGCGTTGAAATGGGGGCGCAGGACTATGGCTACACCTTC
CSVEMGAQDYGYTF
>NA|NA|TRBV5-8|TRBJ1-1
TGTGCCAGCAGCTTGTTGGAGGGTTATGGTGAAGCTTTCTTT
CASSLLEGYGEAFF
>NA|once|TRBV7-9|TRBJ2-7
TGTGCCAGCACCCTTTCAGGAATCCCCTACGAGCAGTACTTC
CASTLSGIPYEQYF
>NA|NA|TRBV11-3|TRBJ2-7
TGTGCCAGCAGCTTAGCCGCCGGGGGCACCTACGAGCAGTACTTC
CASSLAAGGTYEQYF
>NA|NA|TRBV5-8|TRBJ2-5
TGTGCCAGCAGCGATCCCGGGACTTATAAAGAGACCCAGTACTTC
CASSDPGTYKETQYF
>NA|NA|TRBV5-6|TRBJ1-4
TGTGCCAGCAGCTTGGCCAGAGAGTTCGGGATGAATGAAAAACTGTTTTTT
CASSLAREFGMNEKLFF
>NA|NA|TRBV11-2|TRBJ2-5
TGTGCCAGCAGCTTACCCAGGGATCAAGAGACCCAGTACTTC
CASSLPRDQETQYF
>NA|NA|TRBV5-1|TRBJ2-5
TGCGCCAGCAGCTTGGAAGTCGGGGAACAAGAGACCCAGTACTTC
CASSLEVGEQETQYF
>NA|NA|TRBV5-3|TRBJ2-7
TGTGCCAGAAGGCTCCGGGAAAGAGGGGCCCACGAGCAGTACTTC
CARRLRERGAHEQYF
>TRBD2|once|TRBV5-6|TRBJ2-3
TGTGCCAGCAGCTCGCTAGCGGGGTCTGCCCCGAGGGGTACGCAGTATTTT
CASSSLAGSAPRGTQYF
>NA|NA|TRBV19|TRBJ1-1
TGTGCCAGTAGCCCGTATTACCCGGTTTGGGACACTGAAGCTTTCTTT
CASSPYYPVWDTEAFF
>NA|NA|TRBV5-4|TRBJ2-7
TGTGCCAGCAGCTTAGCCGGGGCCAACTACGAGCAGTACTTC
CASSLAGANYEQYF
>NA|NA|TRBV9|TRBJ1-4
TGTGCCAGCAGCGTAGCTTTAGGGGCAGGAGATGAAAAACTGTTTTTT
CASSVALGAGDEKLFF
>NA|NA|TRBV2|TRBJ1-2
TGTGCCAGCAGTATAGCATCGGAGGGCTACACCTTC
CASSIASEGYTF
>NA|NA|TRBV7-3|TRBJ2-3
TGTGCCAGCAGCTCGTACAATGGAGCAGATACGCAGTATTTT
CASSSYNGADTQYF
>NA|NA|TRBV18|TRBJ1-2
TGTGCCAGCTCACCAAAGGCAGGGAGGGGCGGCTACACCTTC
CASSPKAGRGGYTF
>NA|once|TRBV10-1|TRBJ2-1
TGCGCCAGCAGTGGCGGATCCAATTACAATGAGCAGTTCTTC
CASSGGSNYNEQFF
>NA|NA|TRBV5-4|TRBJ1-2
TGTGCCAGCAGCCCGGACAGTGGGTATGGCTACACCTTC
CASSPDSGYGYTF
>TRBD1|NA|TRBV10-3|TRBJ2-3
TGTGCCATCAGTGGGGACAGACCAAGCACAGATACGCAGTATTTT
CAISGDRPSTDTQYF
>NA|NA|TRBV7-2|TRBJ2-5
TGTGCCAGCAGCTTAGGGTCAATCCAAGAGACCCAGTACTTC
CASSLGSIQETQYF
>NA|NA|TRBV11-2|TRBJ2-2
TGTGCCAGCAGCTCCCAAAGTGTCAGGGAAATTGCCGGGGAGCTGTTTTTT
CASSSQSVREIAGELFF
>NA|few|TRBV9|TRBJ1-1
TGTGCCAGCAGCGTGACCGTTAACACTGAAGCTTTCTTT
CASSVTVNTEAFF
>NA|NA|TRBV5-4|TRBJ1-1
TGTGCCAGCAGCTCATACATGTCCGAGGGTACTGAAGCTTTCTTT
CASSSYMSEGTEAFF
>NA|few|TRBV29-1|TRBJ2-2
TGCAGCGTTGGCAAGGGGGGCGCGAACACCGGGGAGCTGTTTTTT
CSVGKGGANTGELFF
>NA|once|TRBV5-1|TRBJ1-1
TGCGCCAGCAGCTTGGAGGTAGGGCAAAGTGAAGCTTTCTTT
CASSLEVGQSEAFF
>NA|NA|TRBV30|TRBJ2-7
TGTGCCTGGGCGGACGGAGGCCGCGACGAGCAGTACTTC
CAWADGGRDEQYF
>NA|NA|TRBV19|TRBJ2-7
TGTGCCAGTAGTATCGAACGGACCTACGAGCAGTACTTC
CASSIERTYEQYF